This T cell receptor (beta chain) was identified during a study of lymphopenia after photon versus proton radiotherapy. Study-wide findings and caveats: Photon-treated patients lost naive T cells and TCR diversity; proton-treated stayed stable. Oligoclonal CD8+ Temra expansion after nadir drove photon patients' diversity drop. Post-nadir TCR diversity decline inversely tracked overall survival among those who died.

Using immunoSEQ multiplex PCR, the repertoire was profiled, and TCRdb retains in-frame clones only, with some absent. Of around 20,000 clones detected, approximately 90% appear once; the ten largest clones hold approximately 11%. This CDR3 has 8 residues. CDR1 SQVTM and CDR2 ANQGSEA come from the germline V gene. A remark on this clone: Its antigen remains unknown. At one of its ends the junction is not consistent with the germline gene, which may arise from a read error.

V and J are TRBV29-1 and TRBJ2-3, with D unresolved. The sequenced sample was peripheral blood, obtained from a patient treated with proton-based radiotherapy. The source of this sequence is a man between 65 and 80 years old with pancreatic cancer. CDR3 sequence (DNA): TGCAGCGTTACCGACGTGCATTTT. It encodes CSVTDVHF.